Listed below are T cell receptor beta chains from one sample, sequenced in a study of T cells expressing NK-cell markers. TCRdb reanalyzed the 5' RACE reads, giving one entry per CDR3 protein sequence and no DNA. Here the sample table reports almost 450,000 distinct CDR3 sequences. The sequenced sample was blood T cells: a sorted CD56 or NKG2C T cell subset, CD4+ or CD8+ T cells, or bulk PBMC T cells (not recorded which). All receptors come from a woman between 18 and 70 years old in good health. Each CDR3 is given with its conserved first and last residue.

CDR3: CASSQDLSVGNTIYF
J: TRBJ1-3
V: TRBV4-3

CDR3: CASSPPGGSPAGEQYF
J: TRBJ2-7
V: TRBV28

CDR3: CASSHTGDGTDTQYF
J: TRBJ2-3
V: TRBV12-3/TRBV12-4

CDR3: CASSMGTGNNEQFF
J: TRBJ2-1
V: TRBV19

CDR3: CASSPQPGLAGGPAGELFF
J: TRBJ2-2
V: TRBV12-3/TRBV12-4

CDR3: CASRVSKEKLFF
J: TRBJ1-4
V: TRBV2

CDR3: CASSLLSSATDTQYF
J: TRBJ2-3
V: TRBV5-4

CDR3: CSATGQGYQPQHF
J: TRBJ1-5
V: TRBV20-1

CDR3: CASSQDELLGGGYQLHPSYEQYF
J: TRBJ2-7
V: TRBV4-2

CDR3: CASTETGGNADTQYF
J: TRBJ2-3
V: TRBV7-9

CDR3: CASSSATAYTHYGYTF
J: TRBJ1-2
V: TRBV12-3/TRBV12-4

CDR3: CASSQLAGYNEQFF
J: TRBJ2-1
V: TRBV12-3/TRBV12-4

CDR3: CASSWLDWSYEQYF
J: TRBJ2-7
V: TRBV6-2/TRBV6-3

CDR3: CASSEIWTGIYEQFF
J: TRBJ2-1
V: TRBV2

CDR3: CASSPALTGLAGAFDTQYF
J: TRBJ2-3
V: TRBV5-1

CDR3: CASSHRNEQFF
J: TRBJ2-1
V: TRBV14

CDR3: CASRFKLDTQYF
J: TRBJ2-3
V: TRBV12-2

CDR3: CAITPQGGTDTQYF
J: TRBJ2-3
V: TRBV10-3

CDR3: CSARDPRGRVEQYF
J: TRBJ2-7
V: TRBV20-1

CDR3: CASSPLAGRATGELFF
J: TRBJ2-2
V: TRBV6-1

CDR3: CSASPNRGGQETQYF
J: TRBJ2-5
V: TRBV20-1

CDR3: CASTKLTGTSNTEAFF
J: TRBJ1-1
V: TRBV12-3/TRBV12-4

CDR3: CSAFRDRGPNEQFF
J: TRBJ2-1
V: TRBV20-1

CDR3: CASSLGWVAGRPDF
J: TRBJ2-3
V: TRBV5-5

CDR3: CASSGDRGGFF
J: TRBJ2-1
V: TRBV2

CDR3: CASRSRTTGLEGYTF
J: TRBJ1-2
V: TRBV6-2/TRBV6-3

CDR3: CSVLRDRGYTEAFF
J: TRBJ1-1
V: TRBV29-1

CDR3: CASSAPFGGNNEQFF
J: TRBJ2-1
V: TRBV6-2/TRBV6-3